The TCR beta chain described here comes from a study of cytomegalovirus exposure and HLA in healthy donors. Study-level points and caveats: It was likely that a cluster of highly shared sequence variants was a sequencing artifact.

PCR amplification relied on 60 Vbeta primers (plus 13 Jbeta primers). The data were produced by immunoSEQ multiplex PCR, yet TCRdb's version contains in-frame clones alone and is incomplete. The repertoire consists of about 200,000 clones, with 85% occurring once and the leading ten covering over 2%. The CDR3 spans 12 residues. Looked up from germline, CDR1 is SQVTM and CDR2 is ANQGSEA. V was pared by 3 bases and J by 7 bases, with 13 bases between. Note on this clone: What it recognizes is unknown.

The sequence was obtained from a woman in her 50s in good health and CMV-seronegative. Material: PBMCs. The rearrangement joins TRBV29-1 to TRBJ2-7, with D perhaps TRBD1 (5 bases). The CDR3 spells CSVETDMIEQYF. The CDR3 region has the DNA TGCAGCGTTGAGACAGATATGATTGAGCAGTACTTC.